The rows below give T cell receptor beta chains drawn from one sample of a study of Tregs in tolerant kidney transplant recipients. These TCRs are of unknown antigen specificity. Here immunoSEQ multiplex PCR was the method, and the copy in TCRdb shows in-frame clones only, minus some. The table has more than 25,000 clones, 65% to 85% seen once; the top ten hold more than 2%. The specimen was Tregs from blood cultured with allogeneic cells. These receptors were collected from a human donor in good health. The CDR3 runs from the conserved cysteine through the conserved F or W. The D gene is left open where the match is weak. Expanded clones get a size class; other rows say once, few or many, or leave the size out.

>TRBJ2-5|few|TRBV18|-
CASSGQFQETQYF
TGTGCCAGCTCAGGACAATTCCAAGAGACCCAGTACTTC
>TRBJ2-1|-|TRBV5-1|-
CASSQMGGYYNEQFF
TGCGCCAGCAGCCAGATGGGGGGATACTACAATGAGCAGTTCTTC
>TRBJ2-5|-|TRBV7-7|-
CASSPRLGGGAETQYF
TGTGCCAGCAGCCCCCGTTTAGGTGGGGGGGCGGAGACCCAGTACTTC
>TRBJ2-5|-|TRBV27|TRBD2
CASSPGTSGRGKTQYF
TGTGCCAGCAGTCCCGGGACTAGCGGGAGGGGAAAGACCCAGTACTTC
>TRBJ2-3|-|TRBV5-4|-
CASSTRARGGGDTQYF
TGTGCCAGCAGCACCCGGGCGCGAGGGGGAGGAGATACGCAGTATTTT
>TRBJ2-4|-|TRBV28|-
CASSSGKSGIQYF
TGTGCCAGCAGTTCAGGGAAGTCGGGCATTCAGTACTTC
>TRBJ2-2|-|TRBV19|-
CASSLANTGELFF
TGTGCCAGTAGTCTGGCTAACACCGGGGAGCTGTTTTTT
>TRBJ1-2|-|TRBV30|-
CAWNRGDRAEMDGYTF
TGTGCCTGGAATAGAGGGGACCGTGCGGAAATGGATGGCTACACCTTC
>TRBJ2-5|-|TRBV21-1|-
CASSSGGLAGDEETQYF
TGTGCCAGCAGCAGCGGAGGACTAGCGGGGGATGAAGAGACCCAGTACTTC
>TRBJ2-7|-|TRBV5-1|-
CASSLDRPTYEQYF
TGCGCCAGCAGCTTGGATAGGCCCACCTACGAGCAGTACTTC
>TRBJ2-7|-|TRBV6-9|-
CASRQRATSYEQYF
TGTGCCAGCAGACAGCGGGCCACCTCCTACGAGCAGTACTTC
>TRBJ2-3|-|TRBV4-1|TRBD2
CASSQGSGRAIDTQYF
TGCGCCAGCAGCCAAGGGAGCGGGAGGGCGATAGATACGCAGTATTTT
>TRBJ1-1|-|TRBV5-1|-
CASSFNPGTEAFF
TGCGCCAGCAGCTTCAACCCGGGCACTGAAGCTTTCTTT
>TRBJ2-1|once|TRBV4-3|TRBD2
CASSQAGLAGVWNEQFF
TGCGCCAGCAGCCAAGCCGGACTAGCGGGGGTATGGAATGAGCAGTTCTTC
>TRBJ2-2|-|TRBV4-1|-
CASSQDIARELFF
TGCGCCAGCAGCCAAGATATAGCCCGGGAGCTGTTTTTT
>TRBJ2-2|-|TRBV14|-
CASSIQSRSGELFF
TGTGCCAGCAGCATTCAGAGTAGGAGCGGGGAGCTGTTTTTT
>TRBJ1-2|-|TRBV5-1|TRBD1
CASGKRQGGDGYTF
TGCGCCAGCGGGAAGCGACAGGGAGGGGATGGCTACACCTTC
>TRBJ2-3|-|TRBV5-6|-
CASSLVVDTQYF
TGTGCCAGCAGCTTGGTCGTTGATACGCAGTATTTT
>TRBJ2-3|-|TRBV6-6|-
CASRALVRGADTQYF
TGTGCCAGCCGCGCTCTAGTGCGGGGCGCAGATACGCAGTATTTT
>TRBJ1-3|-|TRBV7-9|TRBD1
CASSPTGTALLGNTIYF
TGTGCCAGCAGCCCCACAGGGACAGCTCTTCTAGGAAACACCATATATTTT
>TRBJ2-7|-|TRBV11-2|TRBD1
CASRISGTVNYEQYF
TGTGCCAGCAGAATTTCCGGGACAGTGAATTACGAGCAGTACTTC
>TRBJ2-4|-|TRBV6-6|-
CASSARQELKNIQYF
TGTGCCAGCAGTGCGCGACAGGAGCTGAAAAACATTCAGTACTTC
>TRBJ2-4|-|TRBV11-1|-
CASSLDQVSAKNIQYF
TGTGCCAGCAGCTTGGATCAGGTGTCAGCCAAAAACATTCAGTACTTC
>TRBJ1-5|-|TRBV7-3|-
CASSTNRVGNQPQHF
TGTGCCAGCAGCACAAACAGGGTTGGCAATCAGCCCCAGCATTTT
>TRBJ1-5|-|TRBV19|-
CASSIWEVGNQPQHF
TGTGCCAGTAGTATCTGGGAAGTTGGCAATCAGCCCCAGCATTTT
>TRBJ2-5|-|TRBV5-1|-
CASSGDSSAKTQYF
TGCGCCAGCAGCGGCGATTCGTCTGCCAAGACCCAGTACTTC
>TRBJ1-2|-|TRBV27|TRBD1
CASSQVRGRGYGYTF
TGTGCCAGCAGCCAGGTCAGGGGGCGCGGGTATGGCTACACCTTC
>TRBJ2-6|-|TRBV18|-
CASSPSDIYSGANVLTF
TGTGCCAGCTCACCTTCCGACATCTACTCTGGGGCCAACGTCCTGACTTTC
>TRBJ1-2|-|TRBV13|TRBD1
CASSPRTGDNYGYTF
TGTGCCAGCAGCCCCAGGACAGGGGATAACTATGGCTACACCTTC
>TRBJ2-5|-|TRBV15|-
CATSRQDRQETQYF
TGTGCCACCAGCAGACAGGACAGACAAGAGACCCAGTACTTC